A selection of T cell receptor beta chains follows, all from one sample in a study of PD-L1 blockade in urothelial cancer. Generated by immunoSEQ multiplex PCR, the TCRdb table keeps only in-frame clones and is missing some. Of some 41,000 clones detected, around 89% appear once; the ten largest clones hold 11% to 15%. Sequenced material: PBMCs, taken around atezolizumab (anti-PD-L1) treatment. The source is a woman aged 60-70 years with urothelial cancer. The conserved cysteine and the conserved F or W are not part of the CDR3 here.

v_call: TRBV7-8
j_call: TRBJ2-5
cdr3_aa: ASSLQQTSPQETQY

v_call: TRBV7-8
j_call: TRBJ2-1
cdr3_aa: ASSLDYPNRPSYNEQF

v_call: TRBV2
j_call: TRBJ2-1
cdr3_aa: ASTNSGGADEQF

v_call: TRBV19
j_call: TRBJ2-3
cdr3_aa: ADGLAVTDTQY

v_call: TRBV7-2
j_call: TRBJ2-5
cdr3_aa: ASSFRDRQETQY

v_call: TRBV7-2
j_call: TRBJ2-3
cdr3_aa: ASSQTSGASTDTQY

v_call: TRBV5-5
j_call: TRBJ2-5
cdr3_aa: ASRTSPGFQETQY

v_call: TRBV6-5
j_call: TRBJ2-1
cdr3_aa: ASSSGLAGYNEQF

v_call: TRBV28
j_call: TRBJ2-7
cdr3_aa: ASSLGALADRN

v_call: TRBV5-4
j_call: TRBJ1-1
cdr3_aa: ASSLARAPLAF

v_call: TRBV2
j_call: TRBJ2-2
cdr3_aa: ASSERSGGGDTGELF

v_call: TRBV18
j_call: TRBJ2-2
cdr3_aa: ASSATTGGYTGELF

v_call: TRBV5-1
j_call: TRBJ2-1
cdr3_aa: ASSPREGAQDNEQF

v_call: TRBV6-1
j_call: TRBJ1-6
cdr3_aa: ASSVRGLGASPLH

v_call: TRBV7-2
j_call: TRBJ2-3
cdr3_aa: ASSVFGVAADTQY

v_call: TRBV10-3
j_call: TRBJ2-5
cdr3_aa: AIRSGQGQETQY

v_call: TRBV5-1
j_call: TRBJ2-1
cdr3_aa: ASTAIAGGPGNEQF

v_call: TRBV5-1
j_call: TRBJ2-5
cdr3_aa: ASSSQRTETQY

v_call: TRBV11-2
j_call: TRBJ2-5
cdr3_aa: ASSLTRALVETQY

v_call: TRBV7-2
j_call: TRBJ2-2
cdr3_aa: ASSPGTSGALGELF

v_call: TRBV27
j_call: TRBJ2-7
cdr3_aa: ASPGPRGANYEQY

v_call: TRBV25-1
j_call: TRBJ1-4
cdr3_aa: ASNTGTVNEKLF

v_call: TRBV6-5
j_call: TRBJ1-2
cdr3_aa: ASSPQPGGGYGYT

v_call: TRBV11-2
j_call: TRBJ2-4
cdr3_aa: ASSPLNIQY

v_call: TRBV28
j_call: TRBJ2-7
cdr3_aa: ASSARTPTYEQY

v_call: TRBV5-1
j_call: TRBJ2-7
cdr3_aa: ASSPGEVSPYEQY

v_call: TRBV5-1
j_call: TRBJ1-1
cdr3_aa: ASSLDGTGYTEAF

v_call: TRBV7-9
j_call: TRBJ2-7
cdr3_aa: ASSLGQGAWYEQY

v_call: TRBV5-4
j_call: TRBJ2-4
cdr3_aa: ASSLVGSQGYKNIQY

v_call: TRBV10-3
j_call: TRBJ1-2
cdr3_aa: ASRGTGADYGYT

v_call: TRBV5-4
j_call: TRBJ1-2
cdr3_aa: ASSLGLGGYT

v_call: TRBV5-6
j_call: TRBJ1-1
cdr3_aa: ASIRDRLNTEAF

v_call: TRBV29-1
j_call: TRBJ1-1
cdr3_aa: SVAREGTEAF

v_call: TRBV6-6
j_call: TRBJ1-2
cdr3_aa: ASRPGTGNGYT

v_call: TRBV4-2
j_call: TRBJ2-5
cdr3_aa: ASSQDRSQGGTQY

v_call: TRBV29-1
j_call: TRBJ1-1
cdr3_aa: SGEQGAGNTEAF

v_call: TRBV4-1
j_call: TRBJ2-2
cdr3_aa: ASSQGVAGGPTGELF

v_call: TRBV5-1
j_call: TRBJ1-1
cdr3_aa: ASSEYRDMNTEAF

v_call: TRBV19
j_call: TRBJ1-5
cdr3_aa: ASSIGIGNNQPQH

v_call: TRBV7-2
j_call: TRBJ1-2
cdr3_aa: ASSFRTRLANYGYT

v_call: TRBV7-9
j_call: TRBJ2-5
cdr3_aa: ASSLVGGQETQY

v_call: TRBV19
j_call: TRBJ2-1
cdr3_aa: ASSAVAAPTDEQF

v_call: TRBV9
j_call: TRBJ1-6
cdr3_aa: ASSVTPQTGVNSPLH

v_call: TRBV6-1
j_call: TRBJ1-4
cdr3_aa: ASSEASGSLGEKLF

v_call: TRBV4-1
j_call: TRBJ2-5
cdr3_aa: ASSQDFGRAQETQY

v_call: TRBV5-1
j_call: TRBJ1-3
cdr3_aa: ASSLVATGAGNTIY

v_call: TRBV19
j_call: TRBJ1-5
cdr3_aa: ASRGQTVNQPQH

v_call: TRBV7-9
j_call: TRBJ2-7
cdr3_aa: ASSLLSTYEQY

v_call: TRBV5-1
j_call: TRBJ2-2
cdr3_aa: ASSWSQGSGELF

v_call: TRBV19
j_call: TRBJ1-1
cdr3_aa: ASKSQGLWNTEAF

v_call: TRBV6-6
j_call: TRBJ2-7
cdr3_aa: ASSGQDAYEQY

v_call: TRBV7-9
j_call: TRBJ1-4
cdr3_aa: ASRGAFGTNEKLF

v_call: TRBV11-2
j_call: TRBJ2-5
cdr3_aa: ASSFSGQQETQY

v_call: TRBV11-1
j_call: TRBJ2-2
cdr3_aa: ASSPPGFGELF

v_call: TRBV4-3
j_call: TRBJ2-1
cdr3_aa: ASSRLAGGYNEQF

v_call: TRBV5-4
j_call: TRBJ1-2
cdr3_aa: ASSFAGGFPIYGYT

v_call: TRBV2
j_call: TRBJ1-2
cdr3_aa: ASSGAGIGYGYT

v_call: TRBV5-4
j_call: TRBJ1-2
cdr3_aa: ASSSAGLGFNYGYT

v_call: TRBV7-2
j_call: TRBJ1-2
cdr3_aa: ASSLKDRGGDGYT